This T cell receptor (beta chain) emerged from a study of neurological immune-mediated disorders. The cDNA was generated by 5'RACE with 10-nucleotide random UMIs. In every sequencing run, more than 190 million TCR-beta sequences were generated from 15-18 subjects. TCRdb independently ran MiXCR on the 5' RACE reads; one entry per CDR3 protein. The data contain 50,000 to 70,000 distinct CDR3 sequences, roughly a tenth of them singletons. Time point in this sample: longitudinal time-point 1 (baseline). V trimming: 2 bases; J trimming: 5 bases; junction bases outside the gene matches: 6. CDR1 is SGHNT, CDR2 YENEEA, per germline. The CDR3 is 14 residues long. This clonotype was counted many times.

The sequence derives from a male donor with HTLV-1-associated myelopathy (HAM/TSP). The chain uses TRBV11-3 and TRBJ2-7; TRBD1 matches at 7 bases. The source material was PBMCs. The CDR3 bases are TGTGCCAGCAGCTTACAGCGACAGGGCCACGAGCAGTACTTC. Protein: CASSLQRQGHEQYF.